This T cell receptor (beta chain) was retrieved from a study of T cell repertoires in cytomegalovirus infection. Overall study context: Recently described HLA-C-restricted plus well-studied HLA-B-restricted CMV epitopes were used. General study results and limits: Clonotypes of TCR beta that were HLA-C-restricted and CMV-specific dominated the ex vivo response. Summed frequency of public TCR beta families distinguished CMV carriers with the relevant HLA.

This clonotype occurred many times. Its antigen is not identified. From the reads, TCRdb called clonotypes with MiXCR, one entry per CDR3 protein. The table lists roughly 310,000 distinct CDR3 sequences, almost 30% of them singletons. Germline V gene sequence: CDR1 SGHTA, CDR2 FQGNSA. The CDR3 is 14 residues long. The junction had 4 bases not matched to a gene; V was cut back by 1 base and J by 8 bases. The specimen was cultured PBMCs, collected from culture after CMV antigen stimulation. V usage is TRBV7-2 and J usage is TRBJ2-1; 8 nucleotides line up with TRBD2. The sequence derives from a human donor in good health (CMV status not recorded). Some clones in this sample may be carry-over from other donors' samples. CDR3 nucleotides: TGTGCCAGCAGCTTAGTTAGCGGGATGGATGAGCAGTTCTTC. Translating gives CASSLVSGMDEQFF.